This entry lists 28 T cell receptor beta chains sequenced from one sample in a study of response to subunit inactivated influenza vaccine (dated by TCRdb to 2016 to 2019). Libraries were built with RT-PCR. Data came from an Illumina HiSeq 2500. TCRdb passed the public sequencing reads through fastp at Q25 and MiXCR, retaining productive beta sequences. Each entry merges the rows of one CDR3 protein and shows their most common DNA and genes. The sample yields about 540,000 distinct CDR3 sequences; approximately 24% were counted once. 2.5% to 3% of the sample is held by the ten biggest clonotypes. A further study also used this sample, focusing on T cells expressing NK-cell markers. As that second paper reports: TCR beta cDNA libraries were made by 5'RACE template switching that added a universal primer site and unique molecular identifiers.

The source was CD4+ T cells sorted from PBMCs, collected 11 to 12 days after vaccination. These receptors were taken from a man between 45 and 60 years old who received an inactivated influenza vaccine. Donor details come from another sample of the same person, matched by shared clones.

The chain employs TRBV4-1 and TRBJ2-3, with 7 bases aligning to TRBD1. CDR1 and CDR2 (germline): MGHRA, YSYEKL. This CDR3 contains 15 residues. The V gene end was trimmed by 1 base and the J gene end by 4 bases; junction bases not matched to a gene: 5. The CDR3 DNA sequence: TGCGCCAGCAGCCAAGCGACAGGGAAGGCAGATACGCAGTATTTT. It is translated as CASSQATGKADTQYF.

The V gene is TRBV5-8, the J gene TRBJ1-1, with D unclear. CDR1 and CDR2 (germline): SGHTS, YDEGEE. The CDR3 extends over 17 amino acids. V was shortened by 4 bases and J by 0 bases, with 19 bases between the two germline ends. The CDR3 nucleotides are TGTGCCAGCAGCCTACCTCTGGACGGAAGAATGAACACTGAAGCTTTCTTT. It is translated as CASSLPLDGRMNTEAFF.

The V call is TRBV6-5, the J call TRBJ2-7, with D unresolved. Germline V CDR1 and CDR2: MNHEY, SVGAGI. This CDR3 has 17 amino acids. V lost 2 bases, J lost 1 base, and 18 bases lay in between. DNA of the CDR3: TGTGCCAGCAGTTACACCGGGTCCCCAAAGGGATCCTACGAGCAGTACTTC. This codes for CASSYTGSPKGSYEQYF.

This clonotype showed up just a few times. CDR3 sequence: CSVASGAHEQYF. The CDR3 nucleotides are TGCAGCGTTGCGTCAGGGGCCCACGAGCAGTACTTC. This chain joins TRBV29-1 and TRBJ2-7; D might be TRBD1 (6 bases). Germline V gives CDR1 SQVTM, CDR2 ANQGSEA. The CDR3 is 12 amino acids. Trimming cost V 4 bases and J 5 bases, with 12 bases left between them.

The chain links TRBV14 to TRBJ2-2; D perhaps matches TRBD2 (5 bases). The CDR3 extends over 15 amino acids. From germline, CDR1 is SGHDN and CDR2 FVKESK. V was cut by 2 bases and J by 5 bases, with 12 bases left in between. DNA for the CDR3: TGTGCCAGCAGCCAAAGAGCGGTTGGAACCGGGGAGCTGTTTTTT. Translated: CASSQRAVGTGELFF.

The V call is TRBV9, the J call TRBJ1-1; D not resolved. CDR3 length equals 15 residues. The germline V gene encodes CDR1 SGDLS and CDR2 YYNGEE. V was trimmed by 0 bases and J by 1 base, leaving 10 bases between them. CDR3 loop: CASSVASSRNTEAFF. DNA of the CDR3: TGTGCCAGCAGCGTAGCCTCATCCAGGAACACTGAAGCTTTCTTT.

V usage is TRBV10-3 and J usage is TRBJ1-1; perhaps TRBD1 as D (6 bases). CDR1 ENHRY and CDR2 SYGVKD come from the germline V gene. This CDR3 has 13 amino acids. V was pared by 2 bases and J by 8 bases, with 12 bases between. The CDR3 nucleotides are TGTGCCATCAGTGAGACGACAGGCGTCGAAGCTTTCTTT. It codes for CAISETTGVEAFF.

A few counts support this clonotype. The V call is TRBV6-2 or TRBV6-3, the J call TRBJ1-5, with D hard to call. CDR1 is MNHEY and CDR2 is SVGEGT in the germline V gene. V shed 0 bases and J shed 0 bases, with 9 bases lying between them. The CDR3 is 16 residues long. Here the CDR3 DNA reads TGTGCCAGCAGTTACTCGATCTTGAGTAGCAATCAGCCCCAGCATTTT. It yields the protein CASSYSILSSNQPQHF.

The chain combines TRBV7-2 with TRBJ1-5; 7 nucleotides agree with TRBD1. The germline V gene has CDR1 SGHTA and CDR2 FQGNSA. This CDR3 contains 15 residues. The J segment lost 5 bases and the V segment lost 5 bases, leaving 9 bases of the junction unmatched. CDR3 coding DNA: TGTGCCAGCAGCGTCCAGGGGACAGCCTATCAGCCCCAGCATTTT. This sequence encodes CASSVQGTAYQPQHF.

This clonotype was counted between two and nine times. This sequence joins TRBV29-1 and TRBJ1-3; D ambiguous. Germline-derived CDR1 and CDR2 are SQVTM and ANQGSEA. This CDR3 contains 13 residues. V was pared by 4 bases and J by 0 bases, with 7 bases between. The CDR3 sequence: CSVVWYSGNTIYF. The CDR3 coding sequence is TGCAGCGTTGTATGGTACTCTGGAAACACCATATATTTT.

This chain joins TRBV7-9 and TRBJ2-2; D gene uncertain. This CDR3 comprises 15 residues. The germline V and J ends were trimmed by 2 bases and 1 base, with 8 bases remaining between them. Per the germline V gene, CDR1 is SEHNR and CDR2 is FQNEAQ (reference sequence). CDR3 residues: CASSLFPENTGELFF. CDR3 bases: TGTGCCAGCAGCTTATTTCCAGAGAACACCGGGGAGCTGTTTTTT.

Here the CDR3 reads CASSSSGGRIFEAFF. The DNA for the CDR3 is TGCGCCAGCAGCTCGTCCGGGGGGCGGATATTTGAAGCTTTCTTT. The chain is built from TRBV5-1 and TRBJ1-1, with D maybe TRBD1 (6 bases). V dropped 3 bases and J dropped 7 bases, with 19 bases sitting between them. Looked up from germline, CDR1 is SGHRS and CDR2 is YFSETQ. The CDR3 extends over 15 amino acids. Based on the CDR3 plus reference TRBV5-1 and TRBJ1-1, the full variable domain is KAGVTQTPRYLIKTRGQQVTLSCSPISGHRSVSWYQQTPGQGLQFLFEYFSETQRNKGNFPGRFSGRQFSNSRSEMNVSTLELGDSALYLCASSSSGGRIFEAFFGQGTRLTVV.

The chain is built from TRBV13 and TRBJ1-1; no clear D. CDR1 is PRHDT, CDR2 FYEKMQ, per germline (reference sequence). The V and J ends lost 2 bases and 1 base respectively, with 8 bases between them. The CDR3 length is 14 residues. The DNA for the CDR3 is TGTGCCAGCAGCTTACCAAGGAAGAACACTGAAGCTTTCTTT. This translates into CASSLPRKNTEAFF.

V gene TRBV4-2 combines with J gene TRBJ2-5; D unresolved. Trimming cost V 1 base and J 4 bases, with 13 bases left between them. The CDR3 length is 15 residues. CDR1 is LGHNA, CDR2 YNFKEQ, per germline. CDR3 DNA: TGTGCCAGCAGCCAAGGAACGGCCAGCGCAGAGACCCAGTACTTC. It translates to CASSQGTASAETQYF.

CDR3 coding DNA: TGCAGCGTTGGGACCCTTTCCTACGAGCAGTACTTC. This codes for CSVGTLSYEQYF. This chain links TRBV29-1 with TRBJ2-7; D call uncertain. CDR3 length equals 12 residues. Trimming pared 4 bases from V and 1 base from J, leaving 8 bases between. Germline V CDR1 and CDR2: SQVTM, ANQGSEA.

The chain carries TRBV20-1 and TRBJ1-5; D may be TRBD1 (5 bases). Trimming stripped 6 bases from V and 0 bases from J, with 12 bases between. This CDR3 comprises 14 residues. Per germline, CDR1 DFQATT and CDR2 SNEGSKA (reference sequence). CDR3 nucleotide sequence: TGCAGTGCCGGCGTAGGGGCTAGCAATCAGCCCCAGCATTTT. Translation gives CSAGVGASNQPQHF.

In this sample, this clonotype turned up a few times. The chain uses TRBV3-1 and TRBJ2-3; D possibly uses TRBD1 or TRBD2 (5 bases each). CDR1 LGHDT and CDR2 YNNKEL come from the germline V gene (reference sequence). The CDR3 runs 15 residues. V was shortened by 0 bases and J by 1 base, with 8 bases between the two germline ends. This CDR3 reads CASSQDGTRTDTQYF. CDR3 bases: TGTGCCAGCAGCCAAGATGGGACCCGCACAGATACGCAGTATTTT.

This clonotype was counted only a few times. The chain uses TRBV5-1 and TRBJ2-7; D may be TRBD1 or TRBD2 (5 bases each). This CDR3 contains 17 residues. Germline-derived CDR1 and CDR2 are SGHRS and YFSETQ. Trimming removed 4 bases at V and 4 bases at J, with 24 bases between. Written as DNA, the CDR3 is TGCGCCAGCAGCCCGACGGGGCAGGCCCTCGGATCGTACGAGCAGTACTTC. Translated, it gives CASSPTGQALGSYEQYF. Together with reference TRBV5-1 and TRBJ2-7, the CDR3 gives the full variable domain: KAGVTQTPRYLIKTRGQQVTLSCSPISGHRSVSWYQQTPGQGLQFLFEYFSETQRNKGNFPGRFSGRQFSNSRSEMNVSTLELGDSALYLCASSPTGQALGSYEQYFGPGTRLTVT.

In this sample, this clonotype turned up many times. The J gene is TRBJ1-1, the V gene TRBV7-8; TRBD1 agrees at 7 bases. The CDR3 extends over 13 amino acids. The J segment lost 4 bases and the V segment lost 6 bases, leaving 5 bases of the junction unmatched. Germline assignment: CDR1 SGHVS and CDR2 FQNEAQ. The CDR3 sequence is CASSSDRATEAFF. CDR3 DNA sequence: TGTGCCAGCAGTTCAGACAGGGCCACTGAAGCTTTCTTT.

This clonotype has more than one count but fewer than ten. The chain recombines TRBV20-1 with TRBJ1-6, with 7 bases that match TRBD1. The J segment lost 3 bases and the V segment lost 6 bases, leaving 5 bases of the junction unmatched. Germline V gene data show CDR1 as DFQATT and CDR2 as SNEGSKA (reference sequence). This CDR3 contains 14 residues. CDR3: CSAGDRVYNSPLHF. CDR3 bases: TGCAGTGCCGGAGACAGGGTCTATAATTCACCCCTCCACTTT.

The chain links TRBV6-1 to TRBJ2-1; D possibly corresponds to TRBD1 (6 bases). Germline-derived CDR1 and CDR2 are MNHNS and SASEGT. CDR3 size: 14 residues. V was pared by 6 bases and J by 4 bases, with 13 bases between. CDR3: CASRPPGQYNEQFF. DNA for the CDR3: TGTGCCAGCAGACCCCCGGGACAATACAATGAGCAGTTCTTC.

The rearrangement joins TRBV27 to TRBJ2-7, with 9 positions matching TRBD2. Trimming removed 0 bases from V and 4 bases from J; junction bases left unmatched: 7. The germline CDR1 and CDR2 sequences are MNHEY and SMNVEV (reference sequence). The CDR3 extends over 16 amino acids. The CDR3, as DNA: TGTGCCAGCAGTTTATCTGGGACTAGCCCGGGATACGAGCAGTACTTC. Encoded protein: CASSLSGTSPGYEQYF.

The table lists this clonotype with a few counts. The CDR3 DNA reads TGCAGCGTTGGGGGGGGCTGGGACAATGAGCAGTTCTTC. This sequence encodes CSVGGGWDNEQFF. The chain links TRBV29-1 to TRBJ2-1; tentatively, D is TRBD2 (7 bases). CDR1 SQVTM and CDR2 ANQGSEA come from the germline V gene. The length of the CDR3 is 13 residues. Trimming left V 4 bases short and J 5 bases short, with 12 bases between.

The chain carries TRBV5-1 and TRBJ2-5; 8 bases are shared with TRBD2. The CDR3 spans 15 residues. Germline V lookup: CDR1 SGHRS, CDR2 YFSETQ. The V segment lost 2 bases and the J segment 5 bases; nucleotides outside the gene matches: 8. The CDR3 loop reads CASSLPGLGRETQYF. The CDR3 nucleotides read TGCGCCAGCAGCTTACCGGGACTAGGGAGGGAGACCCAGTACTTC. The full variable domain, completed using reference TRBV5-1 and TRBJ2-5, is KAGVTQTPRYLIKTRGQQVTLSCSPISGHRSVSWYQQTPGQGLQFLFEYFSETQRNKGNFPGRFSGRQFSNSRSEMNVSTLELGDSALYLCASSLPGLGRETQYFGPGTRLLVL.

The V and J genes are TRBV27 and TRBJ2-2; 7 bases are shared with TRBD1. The V gene's germline CDR1 is MNHEY and CDR2 SMNVEV (reference sequence). The CDR3 spans 14 residues. V gave up 10 bases and J gave up 0 bases; unmatched junction bases: 5. The DNA of the CDR3 is TGTGCCACCGCTCAGGGGGCGAACACCGGGGAGCTGTTTTTT. It translates to CATAQGANTGELFF.

The chain combines TRBV3-1 with TRBJ2-2; 7 nucleotides agree with TRBD1. Per germline, CDR1 LGHDT and CDR2 YNNKEL (reference sequence). The junction had 16 bases not matched to a gene; V was cut back by 6 bases and J by 6 bases. The CDR3 is 17 residues long. CDR3 region: CASSLYTGTDFAGELFF. The CDR3 coding sequence is TGTGCCAGCAGTCTTTATACCGGGACAGATTTTGCCGGGGAGCTGTTTTTT.

In this sample, this clonotype turned up a few times. The gene calls are TRBV30 and TRBJ2-3; 9 positions agree with TRBD1. Per the germline V gene, CDR1 is GTSNPN and CDR2 is SVGIG (reference sequence). V lost 1 base and J lost 3; bases outside the gene matches: 8. The CDR3 runs to 16 residues. CDR3 loop: CAWSDRGRQGTDTQYF. The CDR3 region has the DNA TGTGCCTGGAGTGACAGGGGGCGGCAGGGGACAGATACGCAGTATTTT. Together with reference TRBV30 and TRBJ2-3, the CDR3 gives the full variable domain: SQTIHQWPATLVQPVGSPLSLECTVEGTSNPNLYWYRQAAGRGLQLLFYSVGIGQISSEVPQNLSASRPQDRQFILSSKKLLLSDSGFYLCAWSDRGRQGTDTQYFGPGTRLTVL.

This rearrangement joins TRBV7-2 to TRBJ2-1; 8 bases fit TRBD2. Germline V gene data show CDR1 as SGHTA and CDR2 as FQGNSA. V lost 2 bases to trimming and J lost 4 bases; unmatched junction nucleotides: 4. The CDR3 loop spans 15 amino acids. Written as DNA, the CDR3 is TGTGCCAGCAGCTTAACGCGGGGGGCTTACAATGAGCAGTTCTTC. It specifies CASSLTRGAYNEQFF.